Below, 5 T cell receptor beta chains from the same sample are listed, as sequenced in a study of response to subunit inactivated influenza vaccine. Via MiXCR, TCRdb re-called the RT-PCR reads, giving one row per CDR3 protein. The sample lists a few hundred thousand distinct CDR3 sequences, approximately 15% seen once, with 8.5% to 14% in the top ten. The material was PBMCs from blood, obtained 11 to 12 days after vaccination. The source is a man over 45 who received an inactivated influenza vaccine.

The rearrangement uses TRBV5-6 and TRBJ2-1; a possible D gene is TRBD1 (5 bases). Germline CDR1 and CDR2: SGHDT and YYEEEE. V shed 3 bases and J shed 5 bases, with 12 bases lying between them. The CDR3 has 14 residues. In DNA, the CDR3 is TGTGCCAGCAGCTCGGGCAGGGTTAACAATGAGCAGTTCTTC. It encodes CASSSGRVNNEQFF.

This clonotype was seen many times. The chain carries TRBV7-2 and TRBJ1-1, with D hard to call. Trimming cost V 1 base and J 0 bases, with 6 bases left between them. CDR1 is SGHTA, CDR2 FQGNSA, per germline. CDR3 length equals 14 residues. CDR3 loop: CASSLGVLNTEAFF. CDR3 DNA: TGTGCCAGCAGCTTAGGGGTGTTGAACACTGAAGCTTTCTTT.

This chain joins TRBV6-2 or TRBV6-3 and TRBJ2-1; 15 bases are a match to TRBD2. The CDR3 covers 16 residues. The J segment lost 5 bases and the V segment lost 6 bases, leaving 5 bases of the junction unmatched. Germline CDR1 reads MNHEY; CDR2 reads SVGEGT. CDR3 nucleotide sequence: TGTGCCAGCAGAAGGACTAGCGGGAGGGGAAACAATGAGCAGTTCTTC. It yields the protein CASRRTSGRGNNEQFF.

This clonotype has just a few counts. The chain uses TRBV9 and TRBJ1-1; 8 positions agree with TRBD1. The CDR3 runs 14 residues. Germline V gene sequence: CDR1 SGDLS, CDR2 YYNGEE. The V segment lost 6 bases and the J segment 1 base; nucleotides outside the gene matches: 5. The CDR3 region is CASNGQGGNTEAFF. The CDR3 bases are TGTGCCAGCAACGGACAGGGAGGGAACACTGAAGCTTTCTTT.

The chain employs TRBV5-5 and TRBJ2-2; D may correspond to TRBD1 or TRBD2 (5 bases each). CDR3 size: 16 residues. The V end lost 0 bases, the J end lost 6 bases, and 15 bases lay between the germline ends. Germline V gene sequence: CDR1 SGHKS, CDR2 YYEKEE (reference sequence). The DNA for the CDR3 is TGTGCCAGCAGCTTGGAGACAGCCCGAGGGGCCGGGGAGCTGTTTTTT. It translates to CASSLETARGAGELFF.